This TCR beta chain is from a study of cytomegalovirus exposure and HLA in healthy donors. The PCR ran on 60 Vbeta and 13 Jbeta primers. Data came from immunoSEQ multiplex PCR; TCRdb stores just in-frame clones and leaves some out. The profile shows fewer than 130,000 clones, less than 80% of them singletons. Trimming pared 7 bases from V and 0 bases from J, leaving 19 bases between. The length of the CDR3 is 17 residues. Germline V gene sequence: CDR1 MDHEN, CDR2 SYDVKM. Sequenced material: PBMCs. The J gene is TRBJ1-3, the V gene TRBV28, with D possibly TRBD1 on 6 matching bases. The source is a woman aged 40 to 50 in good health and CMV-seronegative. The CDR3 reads CASNLGGAGSSGNTIYF. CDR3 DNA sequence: TGTGCCAGCAACCTGGGGGGGGCGGGAAGCTCTGGAAACACCATATATTTT.